This entry describes one T cell receptor beta chain. What it binds is not known. At one boundary the junction diverges from the germline segment, which might be a read error. This entry comes from a study of glioma-infiltrating T cells. For the study at large: Glioma patients had dexamethasone for six or fewer days before surgery. Whole-study results and caveats: Non-neoplastic patients had below-expected tissue-blood divergence, while all gliomas exceeded expectation.

Using RNA template, CDR3s of TCR alpha and beta were amplified with iRepertoire arm-PCR. A single record per CDR3 protein comes from TCRdb applying MiXCR to the multiplex PCR reads. The sample holds roughly 350,000 distinct CDR3 sequences; roughly 41% are singletons and the top ten take around 12%. The CDR3 totals 15 residues. Germline assignment: CDR1 MNHEY and CDR2 SMNVEV (reference sequence). This chain joins TRBV27 and TRBJ1-3; possible D gene TRBD1, 6 bases. The clonotype originates from a human donor with low-grade glioma or glioblastoma, undergoing nonglioma brain surgery, or in good health (not recorded which). Sequenced: glioma tissue, nonneoplastic brain tissue, or PBMCs (not recorded which). In nucleotides, the CDR3 is TGTGCCAGCAGTCGGACAGACTTATCTGGAAACACCACATATTTT. Protein product: CASSRTDLSGNTTYF.